This T cell receptor (beta chain) was observed in a study of cytomegalovirus exposure and HLA in healthy donors (dated 2017 in TCRdb). With regard to the full study: According to a later analysis, the roughly 130 validation repertoires were produced on the same platform as the 700 or so repertoires of the first cohort. High-throughput TCR immunosequencing, statistical association of individual TCRs with disease status, and machine learning were combined to predict cytomegalovirus infection status. The study was designed to test whether signatures of past pathogen exposure could be identified by cataloging public T cell receptors. In addition to the first cohort of roughly 670 subjects, a separate validation cohort of about 120 different subjects was used. Study-wide conclusions, independent of this receptor: A later analysis found that TCRs clustered in the first cohort also tended to co-occur in the 120 or so validation repertoires, with 94% of cluster scores above 0. Three of the identified cytomegalovirus-associated TCR beta chains were confirmed in vitro to be specific for cytomegalovirus antigens. A later analysis had no HLA typing for the validation cohort, so co-occurrence there was scored across all 110 or so repertoires. Across donors, most TCR sequences were observed very rarely, whereas some public TCRs were present in many individuals. A total of 150 or so TCR beta chains were listed by the study as associated with cytomegalovirus. It was suggested by the authors that the approach could potentially be generalized to other disease states and immunological phenotypes. In both the original and validation cohorts, the classifier was reported to diagnose cytomegalovirus status with high specificity and sensitivity.

The trim is 7 bases for V and 6 bases for J, with a gap of 9 bases between the germline ends. Taken from cysteine to phenylalanine, the CDR3 has 12 residues. Just CDR3 DNA is preserved here, 36 bases in frame from base 1. From a lookup of the germline V gene, CDR1 and CDR2 are SNHLY and FYNNEI. The library came from the immunoSEQ multiplex PCR assay. In the original analysis: A statistical classification framework was built for diagnosing cytomegalovirus status from the catalog of TCR beta chain sequences. TCRdb provides this immuneACCESS table in a form limited to in-frame rearrangements. Some clones are lacking; in checked studies, under half of them reflect an unresolved V gene, and why the rest are absent is not known. V and J calls and clone size are given by that table; D and trimming were obtained from the DNA. The sample table shows some 110,000 clones, and 86% are seen once. The ten top clones hold 3% to 4% of the sample.

Of note for this clone: Its antigen has not been determined. Base qualities are not recorded, but no much larger clone differs from it by a single base.

The donors were included in the validation cohort of 90 to 150 subjects, a group kept apart from the approximately 690-subject first cohort. Recombination connected TRBV2 to TRBJ2-2; matching of 5 bases hints at TRBD2 as the D gene. This sequence originates from a woman in her late teens or twenties in good health and CMV-seropositive. Sequencing was performed on PBMCs. This receptor has the CDR3 CASTGMAGELFF. The nucleotide sequence reads TGTGCCAGCACGGGAATGGCCGGGGAGCTGTTTTTT.